These 26 T cell receptor beta chains came from one sample sequenced in a study of CD8+CD57+ T cells in acquired aplastic anemia. The template used for profiling TCR beta VDJ and CDR3 was genomic DNA. TCRdb re-called the reads through MiXCR, storing one row per CDR3 protein. The sample yields 150,000 to 200,000 distinct CDR3 sequences, approximately 44% seen once. Sequencing was carried out using sorted CD4+, CD8+, or CD8+CD57+ T cells (not recorded which) from PBMCs. These receptor sequences come from a human donor in good health.

This clonotype has a count of ten or more. The chain is built from TRBV20-1 and TRBJ1-1; D uncertain. V gave up 1 base and J gave up 0 bases, with 3 bases separating them. This CDR3 region has 12 residues. Germline V gives CDR1 DFQATT, CDR2 SNEGSKA (reference sequence). The CDR3 DNA reads as TGCAGTGCTAGAGTCGTGAACACTGAAGCTTTCTTT. This gives the protein CSARVVNTEAFF.

The V and J genes are TRBV20-1 and TRBJ2-1; weak D call: TRBD1 (6 bases). Germline CDR1 DFQATT, CDR2 SNEGSKA (reference sequence). This CDR3 is built from 12 residues. Trimming removed 5 bases at V and 8 bases at J, with 13 bases between. CDR3 DNA: TGCAGTGCTGGGACATTACCGGATGAGCAGTTCTTC. Translated: CSAGTLPDEQFF.

This clonotype has a count of ten or more. CDR3 bases: TGCGCCAGCAGCGCCGGACAGGGGTACACTGAAGCTTTCTTT. It specifies CASSAGQGYTEAFF. V usage is TRBV5-1 and J usage is TRBJ1-1, with 9 bases fitting TRBD1. CDR3 length: 14 residues. V dropped 4 bases and J dropped 3; count of bases not matched to a gene: 4. Germline V gives CDR1 SGHRS, CDR2 YFSETQ.

In its sample, this clonotype was seen a few times. The gene calls are TRBV4-3 and TRBJ1-4; D gene uncertain. Germline V gene sequence: CDR1 LGHNA, CDR2 YSLEER. There are 15 residues in the CDR3. Trimming removed 0 bases from V and 5 bases from J, with 10 bases in between. DNA of the CDR3: TGCGCCAGCAGCCAAGATCGGCGGGAGAATGAAAAACTGTTTTTT. As protein: CASSQDRRENEKLFF.

This clonotype came up a few times. The rearrangement links TRBV24-1 to TRBJ2-5; weak D call: TRBD2 (7 bases). Trimming took 4 bases from V and 5 from J, leaving 16 bases between them. This CDR3 is 15 amino acids long. Looked up from germline, CDR1 is KGHDR and CDR2 is SFDVKD. The DNA of the CDR3 is TGTGCCACCAGTGAGAGGACGGGGGGCTTCGAGACCCAGTACTTC. This codes for CATSERTGGFETQYF.

In its sample, this clonotype was seen once. The rearrangement joins TRBV11-2 to TRBJ2-1; 8 bases match TRBD2. V lost 4 bases and J lost 6; bases outside the gene matches: 8. The CDR3 spans 15 residues. Per the germline V gene, CDR1 is SGHAT and CDR2 is FQNNGV. The CDR3 DNA is TGTGCCAGCAGCTCACGGGGACTAGGAGGCAATGAGCAGTTCTTC. Encoded protein: CASSSRGLGGNEQFF.

This clonotype turned up a few times. The CDR3 loop is CASSLEGPYGYTF. The CDR3 coding sequence is TGTGCCAGCAGTTTGGAGGGCCCCTATGGCTACACCTTC. The chain joins TRBV28 to TRBJ1-2; unclear D gene. The germline V and J ends were trimmed by 3 bases and 4 bases, with 9 bases remaining between them. The CDR3 totals 13 residues. Germline loops: CDR1 MDHEN, CDR2 SYDVKM.

This clonotype was counted a few times. This chain uses TRBV2 with TRBJ2-5; D is ambiguous. V was pared by 4 bases and J by 1 base, with 10 bases between. The CDR3 is 14 amino acids. The germline gives CDR1 SNHLY, CDR2 FYNNEI. The CDR3 nucleotides read TGTGCCAGCAGTGTGAGGCTGACCCAAGAGACCCAGTACTTC. Protein product: CASSVRLTQETQYF.

This clonotype was counted ten times or more. The V and J genes are TRBV6-1 and TRBJ1-1; 7 nucleotides align to TRBD1. V lost 5 bases, J lost 3 bases, and 6 bases stayed unmatched. This CDR3 region has 14 residues. Germline loops: CDR1 MNHNS, CDR2 SASEGT. CDR3 DNA: TGTGCCAGCAGTAAAAACAGGGGTGACACTGAAGCTTTCTTT. This encodes CASSKNRGDTEAFF.

This chain connects TRBV5-1 to TRBJ1-2, with 8 bases lining up with TRBD1. The CDR3 contains 14 residues. J lost 8 bases, V lost 1 base, and 7 bases had no gene match. Germline lookup yields CDR1 SGHRS and CDR2 YFSETQ. This CDR3 reads CASSLWTGRGGYTF. In nucleotides, the CDR3 is TGCGCCAGCAGCTTGTGGACAGGGCGAGGCGGCTACACCTTC.

The rearrangement links TRBV24-1 to TRBJ2-3, with D possibly matching TRBD1 (6 bases). This CDR3 contains 11 residues. Per germline, CDR1 KGHDR and CDR2 SFDVKD. The V end was cut by 9 bases, the J end by 10 bases, with 13 bases between. The CDR3 sequence is CATADSEAQYF. CDR3 nucleotide sequence: TGTGCCACCGCGGACAGTGAGGCGCAGTATTTT.

The sample holds many counts of this clonotype. The V call is TRBV5-1, the J call TRBJ1-2, with no clear D. This CDR3 spans 13 amino acids. The germline V gene has CDR1 SGHRS and CDR2 YFSETQ. V was pared by 1 base and J by 5 bases, with 9 bases between. Here the CDR3 DNA reads TGCGCCAGCAGCTTGAACGGGCGTTATGGCTACACCTTC. It yields the protein CASSLNGRYGYTF. Filled out from reference TRBV5-1 and TRBJ1-2, the complete variable domain reads KAGVTQTPRYLIKTRGQQVTLSCSPISGHRSVSWYQQTPGQGLQFLFEYFSETQRNKGNFPGRFSGRQFSNSRSEMNVSTLELGDSALYLCASSLNGRYGYTFGSGTRLTVV.

This chain joins TRBV5-1 and TRBJ2-7; 8 bases line up with TRBD1. V gave up 3 bases and J gave up 6 bases; unmatched junction bases: 17. The CDR3 contains 17 residues. The germline gives CDR1 SGHRS, CDR2 YFSETQ. In DNA form, the CDR3 reads TGCGCCAGCAGCTCACCACCGGGCGCAGGGGGCTTGTCCGAGCAGTACTTC. It codes for CASSSPPGAGGLSEQYF.

In this sample, this clonotype turned up many times. The CDR3 reads CASSFCKSLRNTIYF. CDR3 nucleotides: TGTGCCAGCAGCTTTTGTAAGTCTCTGAGAAACACCATATATTTT. V and J are TRBV5-7 and TRBJ1-3; D uncertain. TRBV5-7 qualifies as an ORF whose function is uncertain. Trimming left V 2 bases short and J 5 bases short, with 14 bases between. The CDR3 runs 15 residues.

This clonotype showed up just a few times. The rearrangement links TRBV7-8 to TRBJ2-7, with D unresolved. Germline CDR1 reads SGHVS; CDR2 reads FQNEAQ. With 3 bases removed from V and 3 bases from J, the gap between germline ends came to 12 bases. This CDR3 region has 14 residues. CDR3 nucleotide sequence: TGTGCCAGCAGCTTGACTCTACAGAGCTACGAGCAGTACTTC. Protein sequence: CASSLTLQSYEQYF.

Many counts were recorded for this clonotype. J is TRBJ2-1 and V is TRBV10-1; 9 nucleotides line up with TRBD2. The CDR3 has 16 residues. The J segment lost 8 bases and the V segment lost 4 bases, leaving 12 bases of the junction unmatched. Germline CDR1 and CDR2: WNHNN and SYGVQD (reference sequence). For the CDR3, the DNA is TGCGCCAGCAGTGTACTGGTTAGCGGGAGATTCGATGAGCAGTTCTTC. This codes for CASSVLVSGRFDEQFF.

The chain links TRBV19 to TRBJ1-5; D ambiguous. Per germline, CDR1 LNHDA and CDR2 SQIVND (reference sequence). Trimming took 4 bases from V and 5 from J, leaving 3 bases between them. The CDR3 has 11 residues. The CDR3 DNA follows: TGTGCCAGTAGTACCGATCAGCCCCAGCATTTT. Translating gives CASSTDQPQHF.

In its sample, this clonotype was seen many times. The chain couples TRBV10-2 to TRBJ2-2; D is perhaps TRBD2 (6 bases). From germline, CDR1 is WSHSY and CDR2 SAAADI. The CDR3 covers 17 residues. Between the trimmed V and J ends, which lost 4 bases and 5 bases, there was a span of 20 bases. CDR3 amino acids: CASSAGPIAEITGELFF. The CDR3 coding sequence is TGCGCCAGCAGTGCTGGCCCAATAGCGGAGATAACCGGGGAGCTGTTTTTT.

This clonotype was recorded once. This could be a read error, since a much larger clone is one nucleotide away. The rearrangement joins TRBV20-1 to TRBJ2-1; D may be TRBD2 (5 bases). The CDR3 runs to 14 residues. Germline-derived CDR1 and CDR2 are DFQATT and SNEGSKA (reference sequence). This CDR3 is CSASLPGGYSEQFF. CDR3 in DNA: TGCAGTGCTAGTTTACCCGGAGGATACAGTGAGCAGTTCTTC.

This clonotype showed up just a few times. J is TRBJ2-1 and V is TRBV24-1; perhaps TRBD1 as D (6 bases). The CDR3 sequence is 14 residues long. Germline CDR1 KGHDR, CDR2 SFDVKD. Trimming pared 4 bases from V and 5 bases from J, leaving 11 bases between. The chain's CDR3 is CATSDTTGNNEQFF. The CDR3 region has the DNA TGTGCCACCAGTGACACGACAGGAAACAATGAGCAGTTCTTC.

As regards this clonotype: Relative to the germline gene, one junction end is altered; a read error may explain this. The rearrangement joins TRBV29-1 to TRBJ1-1; TRBD1 matches at 9 bases. The V gene's germline CDR1 is SQVTM and CDR2 ANQGSEA. The CDR3 totals 12 residues. CDR3 in amino acids: CSAGQGNPEAFF. Here the CDR3 DNA reads TGCAGCGCTGGACAGGGGAACCCTGAAGCTTTCTTT. Full variable domain (outside the CDR3, taken from reference TRBV29-1 and TRBJ1-1): SAVISQKPSRDICQRGTSLTIQCQVDSQVTMMFWYRQQPGQSLTLIATANQGSEATYESGFVIDKFPISRPNLTFSTLTVSNMSPEDSSIYLCSAGQGNPEAFFGQGTRLTVV.

The V call is TRBV19, the J call TRBJ1-2; D unclear. Germline assignment: CDR1 LNHDA and CDR2 SQIVND (reference sequence). Trimming pared 8 bases from V and 7 bases from J, leaving 8 bases between. The CDR3 is 10 amino acids. As DNA, the CDR3 is TGTGCCAGTTCCTCCGGTGGCTACACCTTC. It translates to CASSSGGYTF.

There are many counts of this clonotype. V is TRBV7-2 and J is TRBJ1-4; 10 bases match TRBD1. V shed 0 bases and J 8 bases; nucleotides not matched to a gene: 9. There are 17 residues in the CDR3. Germline V gene data show CDR1 as SGHTA and CDR2 as FQGNSA. CDR3 bases: TGTGCCAGCAGCTTAGCGCGGTGGGACAGGGGAGGGGAAAAACTGTTTTTT. It is translated as CASSLARWDRGGEKLFF. The full variable domain, in which reference TRBV7-2 and TRBJ1-4 provide the parts outside the CDR3, is GAGVSQSPSNKVTEKGKDVELRCDPISGHTALYWYRQSLGQGLEFLIYFQGNSAPDKSGLPSDRFSAERTGGSVSTLTIQRTQQEDSAVYLCASSLARWDRGGEKLFFGSGTQLSVL.

CDR3 bases: TGCAGTGCCAAACGGGGTACTGGGGCCAACGTCCTGACTTTC. As protein: CSAKRGTGANVLTF. The J gene is TRBJ2-6, the V gene TRBV20-1, with D possibly being TRBD2 (5 bases). The CDR3 contains 14 residues. From germline, CDR1 is DFQATT and CDR2 SNEGSKA (reference sequence). The V and J ends lost 6 bases and 2 bases respectively, with 11 bases between them.

The rearrangement joins TRBV5-6 to TRBJ2-1; D is undetermined. V lost 4 bases and J lost 7, with 12 bases in between. This CDR3 is 13 amino acids long. CDR1 SGHDT and CDR2 YYEEEE come from the germline V gene. CDR3 amino acids: CASSIPGQNEQFF. CDR3 nucleotides: TGTGCCAGCAGCATACCCGGGCAAAATGAGCAGTTCTTC. Full variable domain (missing parts from reference TRBV5-6 and TRBJ2-1): DAGVTQSPTHLIKTRGQQVTLRCSPKSGHDTVSWYQQALGQGPQFIFQYYEEEERQRGNFPDRFSGHQFPNYSSELNVNALLLGDSALYLCASSIPGQNEQFFGPGTRLTVL.

The sample holds a few counts of this clonotype. A much larger clone sits a single nucleotide away, making a read error possible. This chain joins TRBV20-1 and TRBJ2-1; TRBD1 matches 8 bases. CDR1 is DFQATT and CDR2 is SNEGSKA in the germline V gene (reference sequence). V lost 4 bases to trimming and J lost 3 bases; unmatched junction nucleotides: 5. The length of the CDR3 is 14 residues. The CDR3 DNA reads as TGCAGTGCTATGGGACAGGTCTGCTACAATGAGCAGTTCTTC. Translating gives CSAMGQVCYNEQFF.